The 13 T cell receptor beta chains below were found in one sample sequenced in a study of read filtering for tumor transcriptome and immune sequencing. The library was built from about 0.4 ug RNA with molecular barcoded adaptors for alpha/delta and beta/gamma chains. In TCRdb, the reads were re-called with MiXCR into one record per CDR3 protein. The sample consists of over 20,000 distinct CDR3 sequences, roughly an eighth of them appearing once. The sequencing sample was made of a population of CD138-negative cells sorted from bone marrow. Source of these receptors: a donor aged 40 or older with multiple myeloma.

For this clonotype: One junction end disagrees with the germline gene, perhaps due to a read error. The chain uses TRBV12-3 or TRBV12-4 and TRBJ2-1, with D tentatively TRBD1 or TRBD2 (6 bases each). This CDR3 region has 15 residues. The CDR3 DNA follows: TGTGCCAGCAGTTTCTCAGGGGACTCCTTCAATGAGCAGTCCTTC. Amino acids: CASSFSGDSFNEQSF.

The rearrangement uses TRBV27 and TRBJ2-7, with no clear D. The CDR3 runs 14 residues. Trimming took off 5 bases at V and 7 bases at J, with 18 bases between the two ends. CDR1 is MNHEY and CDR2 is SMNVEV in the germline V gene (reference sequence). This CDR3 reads CASSVLGSLREQYF. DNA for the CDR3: TGTGCCAGCAGTGTATTGGGCAGCCTTCGGGAGCAGTACTTC.

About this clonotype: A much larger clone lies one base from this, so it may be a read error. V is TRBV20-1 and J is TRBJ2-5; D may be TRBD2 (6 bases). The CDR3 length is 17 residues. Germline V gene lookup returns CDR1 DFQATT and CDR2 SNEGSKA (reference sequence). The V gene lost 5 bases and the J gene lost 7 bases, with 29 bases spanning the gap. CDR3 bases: TGCAGTGCTGGCCCAAAATTGCTAGCGATGGGCACACGGACCCAGTACTTC. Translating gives CSAGPKLLAMGTRTQYF.

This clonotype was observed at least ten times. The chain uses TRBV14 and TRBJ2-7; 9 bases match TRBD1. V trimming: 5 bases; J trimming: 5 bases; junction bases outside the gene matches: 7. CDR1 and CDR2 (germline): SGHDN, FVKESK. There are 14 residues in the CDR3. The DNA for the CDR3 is TGTGCCAGCAGCAGGGACAGGGTTACCGACGAGCAGTACTTC. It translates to CASSRDRVTDEQYF.

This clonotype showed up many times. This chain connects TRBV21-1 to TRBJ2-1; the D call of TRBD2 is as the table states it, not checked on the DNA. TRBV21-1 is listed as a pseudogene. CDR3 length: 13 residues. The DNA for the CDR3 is TGTGCCAGCAGCAACGGGTCTAGTAATGAGCAGTTCTTC. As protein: CASSNGSSNEQFF.

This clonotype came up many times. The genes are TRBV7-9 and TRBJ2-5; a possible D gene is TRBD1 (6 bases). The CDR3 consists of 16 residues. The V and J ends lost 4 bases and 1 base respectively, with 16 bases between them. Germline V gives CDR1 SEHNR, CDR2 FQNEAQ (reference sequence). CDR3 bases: TGTGCCAGCAGCTCTTCCGTGCTAGGGGGCCAAGAGACCCAGTACTTC. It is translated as CASSSSVLGGQETQYF.

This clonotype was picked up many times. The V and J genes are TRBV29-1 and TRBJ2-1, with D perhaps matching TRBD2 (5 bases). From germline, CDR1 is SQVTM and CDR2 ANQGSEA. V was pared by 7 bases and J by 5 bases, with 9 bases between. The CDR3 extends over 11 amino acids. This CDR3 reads CSGSGNNEQFF. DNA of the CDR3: TGCAGCGGAAGCGGTAACAATGAGCAGTTCTTC.

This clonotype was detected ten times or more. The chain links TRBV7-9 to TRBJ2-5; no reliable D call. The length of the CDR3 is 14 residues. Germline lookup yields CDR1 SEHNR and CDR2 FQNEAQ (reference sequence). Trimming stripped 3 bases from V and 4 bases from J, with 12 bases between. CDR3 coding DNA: TGTGCCAGCAGCTTTTATACGACACGAGAGACCCAGTACTTC. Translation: CASSFYTTRETQYF.

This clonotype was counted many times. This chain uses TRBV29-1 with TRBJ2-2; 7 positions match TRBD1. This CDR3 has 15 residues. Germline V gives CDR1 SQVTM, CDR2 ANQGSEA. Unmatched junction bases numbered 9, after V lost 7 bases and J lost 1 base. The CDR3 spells CSAERSGGNTGELFF. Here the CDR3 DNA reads TGCAGCGCCGAAAGGTCAGGGGGGAACACCGGGGAGCTGTTTTTT.

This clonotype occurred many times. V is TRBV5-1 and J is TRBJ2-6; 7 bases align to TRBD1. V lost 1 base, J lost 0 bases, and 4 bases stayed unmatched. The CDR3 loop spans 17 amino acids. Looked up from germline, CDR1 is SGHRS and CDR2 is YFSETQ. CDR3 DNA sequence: TGCGCCAGCAGCTTGAGGGGACAGAGCTCTGGGGCCAACGTCCTGACTTTC. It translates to CASSLRGQSSGANVLTF. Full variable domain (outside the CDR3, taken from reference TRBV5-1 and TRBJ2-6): KAGVTQTPRYLIKTRGQQVTLSCSPISGHRSVSWYQQTPGQGLQFLFEYFSETQRNKGNFPGRFSGRQFSNSRSEMNVSTLELGDSALYLCASSLRGQSSGANVLTFGAGSRLTVL.

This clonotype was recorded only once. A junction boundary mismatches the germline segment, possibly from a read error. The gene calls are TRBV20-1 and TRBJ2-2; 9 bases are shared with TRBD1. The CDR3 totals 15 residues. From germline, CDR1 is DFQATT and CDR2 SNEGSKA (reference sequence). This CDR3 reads CSVRGRQGGTGELFF. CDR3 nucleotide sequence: TGCAGTGTTAGAGGGAGACAGGGGGGTACCGGGGAGCTGTTTTTT.

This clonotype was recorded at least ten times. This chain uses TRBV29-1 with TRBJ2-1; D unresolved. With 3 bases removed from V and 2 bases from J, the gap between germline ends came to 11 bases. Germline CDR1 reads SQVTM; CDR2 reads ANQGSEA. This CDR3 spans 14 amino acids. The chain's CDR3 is CSVEVPSTYNEQFF. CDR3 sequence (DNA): TGCAGCGTTGAGGTGCCATCAACCTACAATGAGCAGTTCTTC.

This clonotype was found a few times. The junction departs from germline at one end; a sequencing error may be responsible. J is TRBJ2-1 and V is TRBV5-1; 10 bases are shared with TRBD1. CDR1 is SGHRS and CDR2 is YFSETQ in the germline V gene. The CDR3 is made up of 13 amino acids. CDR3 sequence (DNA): TGCGCCAGCAGCCGGACAGGGGGAGCGGGACTCCTCTTC. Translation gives CASSRTGGAGLLF.